These 28 T cell receptor beta chains were sequenced from one sample in a study of technical replicates of blood from several donors. Profiling relied on immunoSEQ multiplex PCR, and the TCRdb table lists in-frame clones only, not all of them. The sample lists about 66,000 clones; 85% to 90% were seen once. Sequenced sample: PBMCs. The source of these receptors is a human donor in good health. Some clones in this sample may be carry-over from other donors' samples.

The chain has TRBV29-1 and TRBJ1-1, with D perhaps TRBD1 (5 bases). Trimming removed 3 bases at V and 7 bases at J, with 12 bases between. CDR1 and CDR2 (germline): SQVTM, ANQGSEA. The CDR3 is 12 amino acids. CDR3 sequence (DNA): TGCAGCGTTGACCGCCAGGGCAGTGAAGCTTTCTTT. Translated: CSVDRQGSEAFF.

This clone was seen just once. The chain combines TRBV2 with TRBJ1-1; D is uncertain. Trimming took off 3 bases at V and 2 bases at J, with 10 bases between the two ends. The CDR3 extends over 14 amino acids. Looked up from germline, CDR1 is SNHLY and CDR2 is FYNNEI. The CDR3 DNA is TGTGCCAGCAGTGAGAGGAGATTAAACACTGAAGCTTTCTTT. As protein: CASSERRLNTEAFF. Variable domain in full (rest from reference TRBV2 and TRBJ1-1): EPEVTQTPSHQVTQMGQEVILRCVPISNHLYFYWYRQILGQKVEFLVSFYNNEISEKSEIFDDQFSVERPDGSNFTLKIRSTKLEDSAMYFCASSERRLNTEAFFGQGTRLTVV.

The rearrangement links TRBV4-2 to TRBJ2-1, with D tentatively TRBD2 (6 bases). Deletions cut 4 bases from V and 0 bases from J, with 13 bases between. The CDR3 runs to 16 residues. Germline CDR1 and CDR2: LGHNA and YNFKEQ. CDR3 in DNA: TGTGCCAGCAGCCCGGGGGACGGTAGCTCCTACAATGAGCAGTTCTTC. It specifies CASSPGDGSSYNEQFF.

The genes are TRBV7-9 and TRBJ2-6, with 10 nucleotides matching TRBD1. Trimming at V came to 5 bases and at J to 2 bases, leaving 3 bases not matched to a gene. The germline gives CDR1 SEHNR, CDR2 FQNEAQ (reference sequence). This CDR3 contains 16 residues. Here the CDR3 DNA reads TGTGCCAGCAGCCAAGGACAGGGGGCTGGGGCCAACGTCCTGACTTTC. Translated: CASSQGQGAGANVLTF.

The V and J genes are TRBV6-4 and TRBJ2-2, with D perhaps matching TRBD2 (6 bases). The CDR3 sequence is 16 residues long. V was clipped by 3 bases and J by 5 bases, with 16 bases between them. Per the germline V gene, CDR1 is MRHNA and CDR2 is SNTAGT. CDR3 nucleotides: TGTGCCAGCAGTGAGGGCTCTAGCGAGGTGACCGGGGAGCTGTTTTTT. Translation: CASSEGSSEVTGELFF.

The rearrangement links TRBV30 to TRBJ2-1, with 13 bases identical to TRBD2. This CDR3 comprises 17 residues. With 5 bases clipped from V and 6 bases from J, the junction kept 13 bases outside the gene matches. In germline, CDR1 is GTSNPN, CDR2 SVGIG (reference sequence). The CDR3 DNA is TGTGCCTGGGGACGTTCACGGACTAGCGGGAGTGGCAATGAGCAGTTCTTC. It codes for CAWGRSRTSGSGNEQFF.

The rearrangement links TRBV15 to TRBJ2-1, with unresolved D. From germline, CDR1 is LNHNV and CDR2 YYDKDF (reference sequence). CDR3 length: 12 amino acids. V shed 5 bases and J shed 3 bases, with 5 bases lying between them. Here the CDR3 reads CATSPGYNEQFF. For the CDR3, the DNA is TGTGCCACCAGCCCCGGCTACAATGAGCAGTTCTTC.

The DNA for the CDR3 is TGTGCCAGCAGCTTAAATCTCTGGGACAGCCTCGGTAGTTCACCCCTCCACTTT. This sequence encodes CASSLNLWDSLGSSPLHF. V is TRBV11-1 and J is TRBJ1-6, with TRBD1 identical over 7 bases. The CDR3 has 18 residues. V shed 2 bases, J shed 9 bases, and the junction held 16 bases outside the gene matches. Germline CDR1 and CDR2: SGHAT and FQDESV (reference sequence).

The chain combines TRBV19 with TRBJ2-6; D call uncertain. Germline CDR1 LNHDA, CDR2 SQIVND (reference sequence). Trimming stripped 5 bases from V and 0 bases from J, with 5 bases between. This CDR3 contains 14 residues. CDR3 residues: CASSRLSGANVLTF. The CDR3 coding sequence is TGTGCCAGTAGTCGTCTCTCTGGGGCCAACGTCCTGACTTTC.

The genes are TRBV11-3 and TRBJ1-1, with D unclear. This CDR3 comprises 13 residues. The V and J ends lost 8 bases and 3 bases respectively, with 13 bases between them. In germline, CDR1 is SGHNT, CDR2 YENEEA. For the CDR3, the DNA is TGTGCCAGCGCCCTCCGGGTCGACACTGAAGCTTTCTTT. This codes for CASALRVDTEAFF.

The V gene is TRBV7-6, the J gene TRBJ2-3; D may be TRBD2 (6 bases). The CDR3 is 15 residues long. CDR1 SGHVS and CDR2 FNYEAQ come from the germline V gene. Trimming left V 4 bases short and J 5 bases short, with 16 bases between. CDR3 region: CASSSLAVGGDTQYF. The CDR3 DNA reads as TGTGCCAGCAGCTCCTTAGCGGTGGGGGGAGATACGCAGTATTTT.

The chain links TRBV9 to TRBJ2-3; a weak D match, TRBD2 (7 bases). From germline, CDR1 is SGDLS and CDR2 YYNGEE. The CDR3 contains 16 residues. Trimming pared 2 bases from V and 3 bases from J, leaving 16 bases between. Here the CDR3 reads CASSVGGLAKTDTQYF. DNA for the CDR3: TGTGCCAGCAGCGTCGGGGGGCTAGCGAAGACAGATACGCAGTATTTT. The whole variable domain, filled in from reference TRBV9 and TRBJ2-3, reads DSGVTQTPKHLITATGQRVTLRCSPRSGDLSVYWYQQSLDQGLQFLIQYYNGEERAKGNILERFSAQQFPDLHSELNLSSLELGDSALYFCASSVGGLAKTDTQYFGPGTRLTVL.

This clone was counted once. The chain combines TRBV5-1 with TRBJ1-2; 8 bases match TRBD1. This CDR3 region has 15 residues. Germline-derived CDR1 and CDR2 are SGHRS and YFSETQ. J lost 2 bases, V lost 0 bases, and 3 bases had no gene match. The CDR3 region is CASSLEGQANYGYTF. The CDR3 DNA reads as TGCGCCAGCAGCTTGGAGGGACAGGCGAACTATGGCTACACCTTC.

This clone occurred a few times. The V gene is TRBV11-2, the J gene TRBJ2-2, with 7 bases aligning to TRBD1. The germline V gene has CDR1 SGHAT and CDR2 FQNNGV. V lost 5 bases to trimming and J lost 2 bases; unmatched junction nucleotides: 11. The CDR3 has 17 amino acids. CDR3 bases: TGTGCCAGCAGCCGGCGATTGGGGACAGAAAACACCGGGGAGCTGTTTTTT. Translation gives CASSRRLGTENTGELFF.

This chain uses TRBV6-6 with TRBJ2-2; the D is unclear. V lost 7 bases and J 4 bases, leaving 13 bases between the germline ends. The length of the CDR3 is 14 residues. Germline-derived CDR1 and CDR2 are MNHNY and SVGAGI (reference sequence). CDR3 sequence: CASTGWRGTGELFF. The DNA of the CDR3 is TGTGCCAGCACTGGGTGGCGCGGCACCGGGGAGCTGTTTTTT.

The rearrangement joins TRBV27 to TRBJ2-7; D ambiguous. There are 14 residues in the CDR3. Per the germline V gene, CDR1 is MNHEY and CDR2 is SMNVEV (reference sequence). Trimming shortened V by 1 base and J by 1 base, and 8 bases separated the two germline ends. CDR3 coding DNA: TGTGCCAGCAGTTTATACCTATTTTCCTACGAGCAGTACTTC. It translates to CASSLYLFSYEQYF.

J is TRBJ1-6 and V is TRBV4-2, with D uncertain. The V gene lost 0 bases and the J gene lost 12 bases, with 12 bases spanning the gap. The CDR3 sequence is 14 residues long. CDR1 and CDR2 (germline): LGHNA, YNFKEQ. The CDR3 DNA sequence: TGTGCCAGCAGCCAAGAAGGAGGGAGAGAACCCCTCCACTTT. This codes for CASSQEGGREPLHF.

This chain joins TRBV7-2 and TRBJ1-2; maybe TRBD1 (6 bases). Germline values: CDR1 SGHTA, CDR2 FQGNSA. The CDR3 is 13 residues long. The V end was cut by 5 bases, the J end by 8 bases, with 15 bases between. Here the CDR3 reads CASSQQGREGYTF. CDR3 in DNA: TGTGCCAGCAGCCAACAGGGTAGAGAGGGCTACACCTTC.

This clone was counted once. The chain joins TRBV4-1 to TRBJ1-1; 7 bases are a match to TRBD1. This CDR3 is 19 amino acids long. Germline trimming cut 4 bases from V and 4 bases from J; bases unmatched to any gene: 21. The V gene's germline CDR1 is MGHRA and CDR2 YSYEKL. In DNA, the CDR3 is TGCGCCAGCAGCCTCCGAGAAGGGGGCCGATCCATTAGTGTCACTGAAGCTTTCTTT. Translated, it gives CASSLREGGRSISVTEAFF.

This CDR3 is CASSPRPGLLNTEAFF. DNA of the CDR3: TGTGCCAGCAGCCCCCGGCCTGGACTTTTGAACACTGAAGCTTTCTTT. The chain has TRBV5-8 and TRBJ1-1; D remains ambiguous. The CDR3 runs 16 residues. Germline CDR1 reads SGHTS; CDR2 reads YDEGEE. The ends were cut back, 4 bases at V and 0 bases at J, with 16 bases in the middle.

The chain joins TRBV4-2 to TRBJ1-1; 10 bases agree with TRBD1. Germline CDR1 reads LGHNA; CDR2 reads YNFKEQ. V dropped 0 bases and J dropped 7; count of bases not matched to a gene: 5. This CDR3 contains 15 residues. The CDR3 DNA reads as TGTGCCAGCAGCCAAGATCTTAGGGACAGGGGTGAAGCTTTCTTT. Amino acid sequence: CASSQDLRDRGEAFF.

Worth noting for this clone: A read error may produce the germline difference seen at one junction end. V is TRBV30 and J is TRBJ2-2; D may be TRBD2 (5 bases). The germline CDR1 and CDR2 sequences are GTSNPN and SVGIG (reference sequence). This CDR3 spans 12 amino acids. The CDR3 region is CAGSYVGGELFF. CDR3 bases: TGTGCCGGGAGTTACGTCGGCGGGGAGCTGTTTTTT.

As DNA, the CDR3 is TGTGCCAGCAGCCGGGGAGCTTATAGCAATCAGCCCCAGCATTTT. Translating gives CASSRGAYSNQPQHF. The rearrangement joins TRBV5-5 to TRBJ1-5; D not certain. V shed 4 bases and J shed 0 bases, with 11 bases lying between them. There are 15 residues in the CDR3. Germline CDR1 is SGHKS and CDR2 is YYEKEE (reference sequence).

The table lists this clone with a count of one. CDR3 nucleotide sequence: TGTGCCAGCAGCCGAGGGGGTTACGAGCAGTACTTC. This translates into CASSRGGYEQYF. The V call is TRBV5-4, the J call TRBJ2-7; D is possibly TRBD1 (6 bases). Per germline, CDR1 SGHNT and CDR2 YYREEE (reference sequence). Trimming took 4 bases from V and 4 from J, leaving 9 bases between them. This CDR3 spans 12 amino acids.

The chain couples TRBV6-1 to TRBJ2-5; TRBD1 might be the D (6 bases). Trimming removed 4 bases at V and 1 base at J, with 10 bases between. The germline V gene encodes CDR1 MNHNS and CDR2 SASEGT. This CDR3 is built from 14 residues. The CDR3 region is CASSAQGTQETQYF. The CDR3 DNA sequence: TGTGCCAGCAGTGCACAGGGAACCCAAGAGACCCAGTACTTC.

V usage is TRBV4-3 and J usage is TRBJ1-1; 8 bases match TRBD1. V shed 3 bases, J shed 1 base, and the junction held 1 base outside the gene matches. CDR1 and CDR2 (germline): LGHNA, YSLEER. This CDR3 region has 14 residues. The CDR3 here is CASSQDRENTEAFF. CDR3 DNA: TGCGCCAGCAGCCAGGACAGGGAGAACACTGAAGCTTTCTTT.

This rearrangement joins TRBV6-5 to TRBJ1-1; D is undetermined. The CDR3 contains 13 residues. Germline V gene lookup returns CDR1 MNHEY and CDR2 SVGAGI. Trimming took off 6 bases at V and 12 bases at J, with 20 bases between the two ends. CDR3 sequence (DNA): TGTGCCAGCAGCCAACCTTTGTCCCACGCGACTTTCTTT. It encodes CASSQPLSHATFF.

The chain carries TRBV5-1 and TRBJ2-1, with 7 bases identical to TRBD2. Unmatched junction bases numbered 13, after V lost 4 bases and J lost 0 bases. The germline V gene encodes CDR1 SGHRS and CDR2 YFSETQ. The CDR3 spans 18 residues. DNA of the CDR3: TGCGCCAGCAGCACCTCCCCTAGCGGACGACCCTCCTACAATGAGCAGTTCTTC. It yields the protein CASSTSPSGRPSYNEQFF.